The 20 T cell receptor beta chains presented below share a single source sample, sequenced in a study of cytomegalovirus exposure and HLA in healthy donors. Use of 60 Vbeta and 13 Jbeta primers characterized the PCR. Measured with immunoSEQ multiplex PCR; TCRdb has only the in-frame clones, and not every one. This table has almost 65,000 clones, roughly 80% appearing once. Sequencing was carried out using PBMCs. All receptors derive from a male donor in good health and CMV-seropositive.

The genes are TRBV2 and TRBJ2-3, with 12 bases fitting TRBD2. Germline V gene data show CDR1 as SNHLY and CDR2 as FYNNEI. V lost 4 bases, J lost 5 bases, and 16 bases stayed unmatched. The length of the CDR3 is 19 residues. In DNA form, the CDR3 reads TGTGCCAGCAGTGGTTGGACTAGCGGGGATTTAAGGAGTGGAGATACGCAGTATTTT. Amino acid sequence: CASSGWTSGDLRSGDTQYF.

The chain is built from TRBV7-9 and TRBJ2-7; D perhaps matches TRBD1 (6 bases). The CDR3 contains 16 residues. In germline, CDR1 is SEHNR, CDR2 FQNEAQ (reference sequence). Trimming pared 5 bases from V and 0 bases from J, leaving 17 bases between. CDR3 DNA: TGTGCCAGCAGCCCCTCAGGGGATCGTTACTCCTACGAGCAGTACTTC. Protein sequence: CASSPSGDRYSYEQYF.

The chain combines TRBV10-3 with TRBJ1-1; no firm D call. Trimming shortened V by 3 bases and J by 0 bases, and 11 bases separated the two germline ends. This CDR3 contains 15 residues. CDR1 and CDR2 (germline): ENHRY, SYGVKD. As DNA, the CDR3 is TGTGCCATCAGTGAAGTACCTAGCATGAACACTGAAGCTTTCTTT. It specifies CAISEVPSMNTEAFF.

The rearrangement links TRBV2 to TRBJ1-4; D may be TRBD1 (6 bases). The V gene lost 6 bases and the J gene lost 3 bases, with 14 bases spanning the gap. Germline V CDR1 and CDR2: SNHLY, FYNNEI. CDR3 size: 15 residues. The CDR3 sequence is CASSKGGLANEKLFF. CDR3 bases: TGTGCCAGCAGCAAAGGGGGTCTGGCTAATGAAAAACTGTTTTTT.

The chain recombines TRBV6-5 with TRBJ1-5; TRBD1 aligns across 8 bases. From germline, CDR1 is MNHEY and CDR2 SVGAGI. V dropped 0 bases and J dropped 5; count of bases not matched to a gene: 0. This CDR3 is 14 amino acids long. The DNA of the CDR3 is TGTGCCAGCAGTTACTCGACAGGGGATCAGCCCCAGCATTTT. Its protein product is CASSYSTGDQPQHF.

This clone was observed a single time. The CDR3 sequence: CASSVSGETGGYTF. The DNA for the CDR3 is TGTGCCAGCAGTGTCTCAGGGGAGACGGGTGGCTACACCTTC. The rearrangement links TRBV2 to TRBJ1-2; a possible D gene is TRBD1 (6 bases). Germline CDR1 reads SNHLY; CDR2 reads FYNNEI. This CDR3 region has 14 residues. Trimming stripped 4 bases from V and 7 bases from J, with 16 bases between.

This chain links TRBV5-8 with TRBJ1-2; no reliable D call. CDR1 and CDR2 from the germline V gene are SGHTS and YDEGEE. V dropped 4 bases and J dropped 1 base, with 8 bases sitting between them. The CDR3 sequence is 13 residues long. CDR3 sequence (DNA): TGTGCCAGCAGCCGCACAGTTAACTATGGCTACACCTTC. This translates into CASSRTVNYGYTF.

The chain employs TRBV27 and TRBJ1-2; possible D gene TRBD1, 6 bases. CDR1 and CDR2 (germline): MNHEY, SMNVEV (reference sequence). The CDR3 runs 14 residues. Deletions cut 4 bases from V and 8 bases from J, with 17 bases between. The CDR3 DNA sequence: TGTGCCAGCAGTTATTTACAGGGAAGAGAGGGCTACACCTTC. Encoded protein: CASSYLQGREGYTF.

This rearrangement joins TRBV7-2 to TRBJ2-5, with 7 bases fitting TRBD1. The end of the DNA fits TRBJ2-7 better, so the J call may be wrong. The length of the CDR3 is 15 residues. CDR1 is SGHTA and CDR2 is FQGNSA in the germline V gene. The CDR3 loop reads CASSTGTVSSYEQYF. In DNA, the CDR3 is TGTGCCAGCAGCACCGGGACAGTGAGCTCCTACGAGCAGTACTTC.

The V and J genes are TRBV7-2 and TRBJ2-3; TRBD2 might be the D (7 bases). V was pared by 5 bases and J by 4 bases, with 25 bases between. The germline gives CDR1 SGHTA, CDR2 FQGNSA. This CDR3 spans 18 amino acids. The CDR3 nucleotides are TGTGCCAGCAGCCCTACGCGTCGGGGGGCAAGTCTCTCAGATACGCAGTATTTT. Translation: CASSPTRRGASLSDTQYF. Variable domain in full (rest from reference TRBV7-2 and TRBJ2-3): GAGVSQSPSNKVTEKGKDVELRCDPISGHTALYWYRQSLGQGLEFLIYFQGNSAPDKSGLPSDRFSAERTGGSVSTLTIQRTQQEDSAVYLCASSPTRRGASLSDTQYFGPGTRLTVL.

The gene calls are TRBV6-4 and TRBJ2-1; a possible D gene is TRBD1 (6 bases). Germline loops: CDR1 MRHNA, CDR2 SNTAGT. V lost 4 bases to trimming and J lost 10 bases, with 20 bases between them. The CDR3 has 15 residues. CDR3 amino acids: CASSAQLDTGSEQFF. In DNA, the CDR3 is TGTGCCAGCAGTGCCCAATTAGATACAGGGAGCGAGCAGTTCTTC.

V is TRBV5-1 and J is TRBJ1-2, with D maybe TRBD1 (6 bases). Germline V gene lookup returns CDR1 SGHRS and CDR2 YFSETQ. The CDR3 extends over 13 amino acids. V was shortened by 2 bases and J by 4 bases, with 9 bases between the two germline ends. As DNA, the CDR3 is TGCGCCAGCAGCTTAGGACAGACCTATGGCTACACCTTC. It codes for CASSLGQTYGYTF.

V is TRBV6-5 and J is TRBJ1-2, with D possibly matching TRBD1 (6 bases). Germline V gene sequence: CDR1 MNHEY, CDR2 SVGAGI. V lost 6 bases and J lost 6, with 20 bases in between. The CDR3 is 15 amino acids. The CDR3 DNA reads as TGTGCCAGCAGCTCCGCCGGGACAATGAGCAATGGCTACACCTTC. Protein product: CASSSAGTMSNGYTF.

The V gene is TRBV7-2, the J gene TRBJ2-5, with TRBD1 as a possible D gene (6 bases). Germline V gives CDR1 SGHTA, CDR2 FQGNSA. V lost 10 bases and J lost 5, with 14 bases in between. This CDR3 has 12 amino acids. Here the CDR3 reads CATEGDGETQYF. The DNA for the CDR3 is TGTGCCACCGAGGGGGATGGGGAGACCCAGTACTTC.

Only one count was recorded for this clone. The CDR3 loop reads CASSADRGETQYF. The CDR3 region has the DNA TGTGCCAGCAGCGCAGACAGGGGGGAGACCCAGTACTTC. V is TRBV11-2 and J is TRBJ2-5, with 9 bases identical to TRBD1. V trimming: 5 bases; J trimming: 5 bases; junction bases outside the gene matches: 3. Germline V lookup: CDR1 SGHAT, CDR2 FQNNGV. The CDR3 has 13 amino acids.

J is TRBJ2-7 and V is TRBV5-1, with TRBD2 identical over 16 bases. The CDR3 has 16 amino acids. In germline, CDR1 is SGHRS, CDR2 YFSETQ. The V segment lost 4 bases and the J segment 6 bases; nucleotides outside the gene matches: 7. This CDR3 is CASSAGLAGGRGEQYF. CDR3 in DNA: TGCGCCAGCAGCGCGGGACTAGCGGGGGGGCGCGGCGAGCAGTACTTC.

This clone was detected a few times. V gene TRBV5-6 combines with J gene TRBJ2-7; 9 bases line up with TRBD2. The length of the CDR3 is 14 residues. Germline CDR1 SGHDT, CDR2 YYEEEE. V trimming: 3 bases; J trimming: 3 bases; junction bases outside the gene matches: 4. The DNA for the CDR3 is TGTGCCAGCAGCTCGGGGACTAGCCACTACGAGCAGTACTTC. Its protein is CASSSGTSHYEQYF.

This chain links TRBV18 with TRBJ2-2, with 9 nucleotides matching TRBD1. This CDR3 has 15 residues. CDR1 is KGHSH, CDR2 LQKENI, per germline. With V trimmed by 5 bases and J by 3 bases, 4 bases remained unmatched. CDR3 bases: TGTGCCAGCTCATCCGGGACAGGGCACACCGGGGAGCTGTTTTTT. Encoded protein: CASSSGTGHTGELFF.

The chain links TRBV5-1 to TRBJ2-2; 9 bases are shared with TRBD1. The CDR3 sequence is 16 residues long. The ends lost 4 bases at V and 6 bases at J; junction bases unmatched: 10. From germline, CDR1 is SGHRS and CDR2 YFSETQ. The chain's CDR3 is CASSPDRGAISGELFF. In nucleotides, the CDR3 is TGCGCCAGCAGCCCGGACAGGGGCGCGATCTCCGGGGAGCTGTTTTTT.

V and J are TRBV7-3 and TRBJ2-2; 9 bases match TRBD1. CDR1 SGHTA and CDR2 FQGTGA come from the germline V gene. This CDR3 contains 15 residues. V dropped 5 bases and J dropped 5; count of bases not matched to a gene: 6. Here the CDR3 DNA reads TGTGCCAGCAGCGCACAGGGGGCCATGACCGGGGAGCTGTTTTTT. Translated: CASSAQGAMTGELFF.